This T cell receptor (beta chain) was documented in a study of blood T cell repertoires in COVID-19. The wider study: The United States, Italy and Spain were the sources of the acute and convalescent COVID-19 samples. Nucleic acid was either cDNA or gDNA, and it came from T cells, B-cell-depleted T cells, or PBMCs.

V was shortened by 3 bases and J by 9 bases, with 9 bases between the two germline ends. The CDR3 is 12 residues long. The germline V gene encodes CDR1 LGHDT and CDR2 YNNKEL (reference sequence). In the authors' workflow: How many nucleated cells were present was estimated from reference gene primer amplification. Libraries were prepared by immunoSEQ multiplex PCR; TCRdb keeps only in-frame clonotypes and omits some of them. The DNA was the basis for D and trimming; V, J and clone size are from that table. The table includes about 80,000 clones, more than 70% detected once. The rearrangement links TRBV3-1 (or the pseudogene TRBV3-2) to TRBJ2-1; D unresolved. Source material: peripheral blood. This TCR was recovered from a man aged 65 to 79 with active or convalescent COVID-19. The CDR3 loop is CASSHQRSEQFF. Written as DNA, the CDR3 is TGTGCCAGCAGCCACCAGAGGTCTGAGCAGTTCTTC.